This T cell receptor beta chain was captured in a study of TIL therapy for anti-PD-1-resistant metastatic lung cancer. Noted time point: pre-treatment sample, taken before nivolumab and TIL therapy. Stage 4 NSCLC adults joined between 2017 and January 2020. This clone came up once. Germline assignment: CDR1 MNHEY and CDR2 SVGAGI. V lost 7 bases, J lost 4 bases, and 16 bases lay in between. The CDR3 is made up of 14 amino acids. The immunoSEQ assay was v3. Survey-level samples got 2 million to 2.5 million read pairs; deep-level samples got 5-6 million. The data were produced by immunoSEQ multiplex PCR, yet TCRdb's version contains in-frame clones alone and is incomplete. This repertoire shows about 53,000 clones, more than 60% found once; its top ten account for less than 2%.

This chain links TRBV6-5 with TRBJ1-2; D perhaps matches TRBD1 (5 bases). This sequence originates from a person aged 25 to 80 with non-small cell lung cancer. Material: blood, obtained at baseline. CDR3 DNA sequence: TGTGCCAGCACCCCGGGCGGGGGGGTCTATGGCTACACCTTC. Its protein is CASTPGGGVYGYTF.